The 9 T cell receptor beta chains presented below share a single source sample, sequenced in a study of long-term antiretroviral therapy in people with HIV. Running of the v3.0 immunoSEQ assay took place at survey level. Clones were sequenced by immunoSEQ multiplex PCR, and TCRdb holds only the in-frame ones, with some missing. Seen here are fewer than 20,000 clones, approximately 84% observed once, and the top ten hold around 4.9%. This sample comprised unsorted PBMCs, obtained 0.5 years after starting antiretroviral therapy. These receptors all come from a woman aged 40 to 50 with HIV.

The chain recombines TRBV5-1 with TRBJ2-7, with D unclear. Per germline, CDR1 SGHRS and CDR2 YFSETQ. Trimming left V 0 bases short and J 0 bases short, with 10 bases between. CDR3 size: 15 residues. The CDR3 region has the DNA TGCGCCAGCAGCTTGGGTCAGGTCTCCTCCTACGAGCAGTACTTC. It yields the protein CASSLGQVSSYEQYF.

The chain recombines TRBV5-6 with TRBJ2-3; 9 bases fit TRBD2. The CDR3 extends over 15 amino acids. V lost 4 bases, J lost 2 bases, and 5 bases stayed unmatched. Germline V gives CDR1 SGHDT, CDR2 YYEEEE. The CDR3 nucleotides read TGTGCCAGCAGCCCGACTAGCGGACCCACAGATACGCAGTATTTT. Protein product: CASSPTSGPTDTQYF.

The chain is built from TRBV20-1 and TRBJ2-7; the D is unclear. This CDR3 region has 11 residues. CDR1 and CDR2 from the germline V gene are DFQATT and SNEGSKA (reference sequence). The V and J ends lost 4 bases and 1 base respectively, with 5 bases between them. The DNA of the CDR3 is TGCAGTGCTATTGATTCCTACGAGCAGTACTTC. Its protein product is CSAIDSYEQYF.

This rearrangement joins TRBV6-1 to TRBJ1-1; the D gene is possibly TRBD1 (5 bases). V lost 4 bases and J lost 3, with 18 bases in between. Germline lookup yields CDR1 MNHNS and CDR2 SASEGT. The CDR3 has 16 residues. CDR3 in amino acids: CASSGGLGTGDTEAFF. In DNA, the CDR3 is TGTGCCAGCAGTGGGGGACTGGGCACGGGTGACACTGAAGCTTTCTTT.

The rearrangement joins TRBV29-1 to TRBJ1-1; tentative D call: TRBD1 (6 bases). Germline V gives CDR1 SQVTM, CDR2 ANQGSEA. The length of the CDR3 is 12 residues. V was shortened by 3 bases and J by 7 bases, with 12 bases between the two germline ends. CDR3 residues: CSVEGTGIEAFF. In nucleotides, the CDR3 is TGCAGCGTTGAGGGAACAGGGATTGAAGCTTTCTTT.

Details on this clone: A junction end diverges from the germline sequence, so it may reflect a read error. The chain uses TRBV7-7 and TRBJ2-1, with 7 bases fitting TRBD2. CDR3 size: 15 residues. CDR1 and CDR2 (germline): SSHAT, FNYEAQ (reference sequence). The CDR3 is CASSLGGSPYNEQFF. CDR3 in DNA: TGTGCTAGCAGCTTGGGCGGGAGCCCCTACAATGAGCAGTTCTTC.

In DNA form, the CDR3 reads TGTGCCAGCAGTGTGGGGCGTGGACCGGGCTACACCTTC. This encodes CASSVGRGPGYTF. J is TRBJ1-2 and V is TRBV2; the D gene is possibly TRBD1 (5 bases). The CDR3 is 13 residues long. V lost 4 bases, J lost 8 bases, and 14 bases lay in between. The germline V gene has CDR1 SNHLY and CDR2 FYNNEI.

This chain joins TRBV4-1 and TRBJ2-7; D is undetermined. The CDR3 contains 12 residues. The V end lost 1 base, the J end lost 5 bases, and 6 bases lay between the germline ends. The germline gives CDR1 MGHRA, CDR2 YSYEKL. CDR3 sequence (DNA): TGCGCCAGCAGCCAAGTCCGGGACGAGCAGTACTTC. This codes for CASSQVRDEQYF.

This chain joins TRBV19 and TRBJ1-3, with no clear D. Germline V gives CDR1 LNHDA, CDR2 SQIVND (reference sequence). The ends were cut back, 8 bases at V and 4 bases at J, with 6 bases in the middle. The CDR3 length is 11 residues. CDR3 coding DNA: TGTGCCAGTGGTTCAGGAAACACCATATATTTT. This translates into CASGSGNTIYF.